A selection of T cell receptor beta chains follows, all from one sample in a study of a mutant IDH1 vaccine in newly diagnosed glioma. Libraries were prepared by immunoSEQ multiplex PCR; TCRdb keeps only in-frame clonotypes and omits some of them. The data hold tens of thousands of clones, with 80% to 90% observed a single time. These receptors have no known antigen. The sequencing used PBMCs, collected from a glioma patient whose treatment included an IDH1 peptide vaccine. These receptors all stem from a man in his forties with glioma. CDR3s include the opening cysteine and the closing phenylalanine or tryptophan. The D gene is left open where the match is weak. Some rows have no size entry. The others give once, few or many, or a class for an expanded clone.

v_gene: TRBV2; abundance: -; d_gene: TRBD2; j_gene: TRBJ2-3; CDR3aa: CASSEEASGSPTQYF; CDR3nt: TGTGCCAGCAGTGAAGAGGCTAGCGGGAGCCCGACGCAGTATTTT
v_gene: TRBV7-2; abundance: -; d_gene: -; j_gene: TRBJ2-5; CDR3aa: CASSWSGQETQYF; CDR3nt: TGTGCCAGCAGCTGGAGCGGTCAAGAGACCCAGTACTTC
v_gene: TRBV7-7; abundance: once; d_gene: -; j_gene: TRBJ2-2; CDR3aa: CASGATGVGGELFF; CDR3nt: TGTGCTAGCGGGGCCACAGGGGTTGGCGGGGAGCTGTTTTTT
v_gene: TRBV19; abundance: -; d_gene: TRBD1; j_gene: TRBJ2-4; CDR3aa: CASSLVQGASKNIQYF; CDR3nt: TGTGCCAGTAGTCTCGTTCAGGGGGCGTCCAAAAACATTCAGTACTTC
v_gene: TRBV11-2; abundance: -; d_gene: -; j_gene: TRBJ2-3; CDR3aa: CASSLTPGVNTQYF; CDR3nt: TGTGCCAGCAGCTTAACCCCGGGAGTAAATACGCAGTATTTT
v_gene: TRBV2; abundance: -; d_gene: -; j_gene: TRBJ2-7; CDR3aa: CAIVEGVYEQYF; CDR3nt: TGTGCCATCGTAGAAGGGGTCTACGAGCAGTACTTC
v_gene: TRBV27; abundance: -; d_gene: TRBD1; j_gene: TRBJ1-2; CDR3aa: CASRPGQAFYGYTF; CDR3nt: TGTGCCAGCAGGCCGGGACAGGCCTTCTATGGCTACACCTTC
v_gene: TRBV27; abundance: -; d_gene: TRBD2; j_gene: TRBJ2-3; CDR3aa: CASSPLAGGRDTQYF; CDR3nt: TGTGCCAGCAGCCCACTAGCGGGAGGCCGAGATACGCAGTATTTT
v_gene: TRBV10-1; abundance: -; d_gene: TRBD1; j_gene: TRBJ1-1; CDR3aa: CASSPSQGIAEAFF; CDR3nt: TGCGCCAGCAGCCCCTCACAGGGGATCGCTGAAGCTTTCTTT
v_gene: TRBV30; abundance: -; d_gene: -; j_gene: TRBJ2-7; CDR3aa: CAWSGGRREQYF; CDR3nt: TGTGCCTGGAGTGGGGGTCGGAGGGAGCAGTACTTC
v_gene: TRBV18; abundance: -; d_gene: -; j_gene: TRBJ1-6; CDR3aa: CASSLGELFNSPLHF; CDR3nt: TGTGCCAGCTCACTCGGGGAACTATTTAATTCACCCCTCCACTTT
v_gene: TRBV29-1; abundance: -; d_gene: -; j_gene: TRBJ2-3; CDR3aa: CSVVNRGTDTQYF; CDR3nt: TGCAGCGTTGTAAACAGGGGCACAGATACGCAGTATTTT
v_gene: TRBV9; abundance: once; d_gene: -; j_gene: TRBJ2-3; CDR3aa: CASSQEASAGTDTQYF; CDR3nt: TGTGCCAGCAGTCAAGAAGCTTCCGCAGGCACAGATACGCAGTATTTT
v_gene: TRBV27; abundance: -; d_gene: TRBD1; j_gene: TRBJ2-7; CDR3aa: CASSFGTGVLYEQYF; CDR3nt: TGTGCCAGCAGTTTCGGGACAGGGGTTCTTTACGAGCAGTACTTC
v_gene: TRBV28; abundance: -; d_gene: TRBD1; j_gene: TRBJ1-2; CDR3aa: CASRTGVRGGYTF; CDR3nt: TGTGCCAGCAGAACAGGGGTTAGAGGGGGCTACACCTTC
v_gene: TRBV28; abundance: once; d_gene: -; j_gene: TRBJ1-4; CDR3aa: CASSLSGEGATNEKLFF; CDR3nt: TGTGCCAGCAGTTTATCGGGGGAAGGGGCAACTAATGAAAAACTGTTTTTT
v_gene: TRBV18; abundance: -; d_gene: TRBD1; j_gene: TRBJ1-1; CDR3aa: CASSPRTGGEAFF; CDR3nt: TGTGCCAGCTCACCACGGACAGGTGGTGAAGCTTTCTTT
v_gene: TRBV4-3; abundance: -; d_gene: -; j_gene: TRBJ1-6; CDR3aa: CASSQDQGNNSPLHF; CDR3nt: TGCGCCAGCAGCCAAGATCAAGGGAATAATTCACCCCTCCACTTT
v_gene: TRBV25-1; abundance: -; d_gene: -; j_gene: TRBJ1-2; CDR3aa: CASAETKGGYTF; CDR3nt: TGTGCCAGCGCGGAGACCAAAGGCGGCTACACCTTC
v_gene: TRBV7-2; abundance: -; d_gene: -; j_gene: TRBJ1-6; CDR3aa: CASSSPAEGNSPLHF; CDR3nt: TGTGCCAGCAGCTCCCCGGCGGAGGGTAATTCACCCCTCCACTTT
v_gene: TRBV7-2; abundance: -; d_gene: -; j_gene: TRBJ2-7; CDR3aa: CASTTGSSHRFYEQYF; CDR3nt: TGTGCCAGCACCACCGGGAGTTCACATCGTTTCTACGAGCAGTACTTC
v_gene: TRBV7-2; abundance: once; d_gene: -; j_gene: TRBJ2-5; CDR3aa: CASSPWGYTQETQYF; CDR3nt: TGTGCCAGCAGCCCCTGGGGCTATACCCAAGAGACCCAGTACTTC
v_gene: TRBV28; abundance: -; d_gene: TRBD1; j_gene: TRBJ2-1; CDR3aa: CASSWTGVGNEQFF; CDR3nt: TGTGCCAGCAGTTGGACAGGCGTGGGGAATGAGCAGTTCTTC
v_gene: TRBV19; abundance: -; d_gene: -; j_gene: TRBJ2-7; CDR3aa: CASSRWGDEQYF; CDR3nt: TGTGCCAGTAGCAGATGGGGAGACGAGCAGTACTTC
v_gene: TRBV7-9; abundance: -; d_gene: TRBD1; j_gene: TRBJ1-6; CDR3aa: CASSLGDRDSPLHF; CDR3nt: TGTGCCAGCAGCTTAGGGGACAGGGATTCACCCCTCCACTTT
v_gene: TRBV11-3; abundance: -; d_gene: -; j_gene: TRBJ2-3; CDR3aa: CASSLGRTSTDTQYF; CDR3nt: TGTGCCAGCAGCTTAGGGAGGACTAGCACAGATACGCAGTATTTT
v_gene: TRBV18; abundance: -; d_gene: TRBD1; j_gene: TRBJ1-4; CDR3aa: CASSFPGTAHEKLFF; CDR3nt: TGTGCCAGCTCCTTTCCCGGGACAGCTCATGAAAAACTGTTTTTT
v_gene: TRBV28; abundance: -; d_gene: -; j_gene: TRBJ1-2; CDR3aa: CASRAGGGYGYTF; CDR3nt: TGTGCCAGCAGGGCAGGTGGCGGGTATGGCTACACCTTC
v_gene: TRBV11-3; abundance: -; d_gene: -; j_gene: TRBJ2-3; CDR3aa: CASSVDTDTQYF; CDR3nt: TGTGCCAGCAGCGTGGACACTGATACGCAGTATTTT
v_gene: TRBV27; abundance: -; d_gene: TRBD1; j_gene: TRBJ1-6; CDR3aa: CASSSFKTGGRSPLHF; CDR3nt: TGTGCCAGCAGCTCGTTCAAGACAGGGGGAAGATCACCCCTCCACTTT
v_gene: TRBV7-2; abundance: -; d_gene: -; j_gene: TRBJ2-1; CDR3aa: CASSLVALSVSPMAQFF; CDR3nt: TGTGCCAGCAGCTTAGTGGCCCTTTCAGTCTCCCCGATGGCGCAGTTCTTC
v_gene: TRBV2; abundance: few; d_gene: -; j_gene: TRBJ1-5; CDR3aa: CASSGPSGVNQPQHF; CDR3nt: TGTGCCAGCAGTGGCCCCTCGGGGGTCAATCAGCCCCAGCATTTT
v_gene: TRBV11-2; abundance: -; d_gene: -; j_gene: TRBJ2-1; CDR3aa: CASSLANEQFF; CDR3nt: TGTGCCAGCAGCTTAGCCAATGAGCAGTTCTTC
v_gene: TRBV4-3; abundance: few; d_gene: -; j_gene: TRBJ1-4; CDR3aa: CASSQVRKEKLFF; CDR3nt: TGCGCCAGCAGCCAAGTAAGGAAGGAAAAACTGTTTTTT
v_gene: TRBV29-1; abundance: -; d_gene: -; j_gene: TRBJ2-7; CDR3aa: CSVEAGFYEQYF; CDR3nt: TGCAGCGTTGAAGCGGGCTTCTACGAGCAGTACTTC
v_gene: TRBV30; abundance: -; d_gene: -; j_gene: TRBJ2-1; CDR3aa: CAWTNPSNEQFF; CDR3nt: TGTGCCTGGACAAACCCCTCCAATGAGCAGTTCTTC
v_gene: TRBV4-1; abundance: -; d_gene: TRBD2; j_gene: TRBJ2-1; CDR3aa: CASSQGPGGDEQFF; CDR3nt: TGCGCCAGCAGCCAAGGCCCCGGGGGGGATGAGCAGTTCTTC
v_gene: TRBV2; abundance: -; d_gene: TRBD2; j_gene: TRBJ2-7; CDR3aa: CASGIAGAYEQYF; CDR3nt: TGTGCCAGCGGGATAGCGGGGGCCTACGAGCAGTACTTC
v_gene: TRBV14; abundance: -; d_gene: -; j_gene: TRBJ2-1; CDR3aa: CASSRARGFDYNEQFF; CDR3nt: TGTGCCAGCAGCCGTGCACGAGGGTTTGACTACAATGAGCAGTTCTTC
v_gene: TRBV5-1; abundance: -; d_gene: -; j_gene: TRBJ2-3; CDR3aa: CASSSRGVADSTDTQYF; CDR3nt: TGCGCCAGCAGCTCCCGTGGAGTAGCGGATAGCACAGATACGCAGTATTTT